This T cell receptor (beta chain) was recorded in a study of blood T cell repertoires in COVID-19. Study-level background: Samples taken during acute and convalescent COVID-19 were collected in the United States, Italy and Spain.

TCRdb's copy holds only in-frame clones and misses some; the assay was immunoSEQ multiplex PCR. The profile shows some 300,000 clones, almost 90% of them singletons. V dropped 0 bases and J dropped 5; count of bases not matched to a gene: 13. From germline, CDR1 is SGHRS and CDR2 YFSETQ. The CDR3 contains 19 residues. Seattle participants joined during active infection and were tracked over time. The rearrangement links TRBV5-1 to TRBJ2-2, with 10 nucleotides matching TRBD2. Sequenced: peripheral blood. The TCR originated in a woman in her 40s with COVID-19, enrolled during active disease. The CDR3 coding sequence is TGCGCCAGCAGCTTGGCCATAATAGCGGGGGGCCCTTTAACCGGGGAGCTGTTTTTT. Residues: CASSLAIIAGGPLTGELFF. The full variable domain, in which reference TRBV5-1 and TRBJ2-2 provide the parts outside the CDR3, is KAGVTQTPRYLIKTRGQQVTLSCSPISGHRSVSWYQQTPGQGLQFLFEYFSETQRNKGNFPGRFSGRQFSNSRSEMNVSTLELGDSALYLCASSLAIIAGGPLTGELFFGEGSRLTVL.